The 2 T cell receptor beta chains reported below all come from one sample, sequenced in a study of OX40 agonist ivuxolimab in advanced cancers. Sequenced by immunoSEQ multiplex PCR; TCRdb stores in-frame clones only, minus some. Of roughly 79,000 clones listed, roughly 90% are singletons. This material consisted of CD4+ or CD8+ T cells sorted from blood, taken in a trial of the OX40 agonist ivuxolimab. The source is an adult with an advanced solid tumor such as melanoma, head and neck, liver or kidney cancer.

The chain is built from TRBV19 and TRBJ2-2; D possibly uses TRBD1 or TRBD2 (5 bases each). The CDR3 contains 14 residues. V was trimmed by 6 bases and J by 4 bases, leaving 12 bases between them. Germline-derived CDR1 and CDR2 are LNHDA and SQIVND (reference sequence). The CDR3 DNA sequence: TGTGCCAGTAGACACCCCGGGGCCACCGGGGAGCTGTTTTTT. It translates to CASRHPGATGELFF. Drawing the rest from reference TRBV19 and TRBJ2-2, the complete variable domain is DGGITQSPKYLFRKEGQNVTLSCEQNLNHDAMYWYRQDPGQGLRLIYYSQIVNDFQKGDIAEGYSVSREKKESFPLTVTSAQKNPTAFYLCASRHPGATGELFFGEGSRLTVL.

The genes are TRBV28 and TRBJ1-6; D perhaps matches TRBD1 (5 bases). The V and J ends lost 2 bases and 13 bases respectively, with 18 bases between them. This CDR3 is 15 amino acids long. Germline V gives CDR1 MDHEN, CDR2 SYDVKM. This CDR3 is CASSLGGEGTRPLHF. CDR3 DNA sequence: TGTGCCAGCAGTTTAGGAGGGGAAGGCACGAGGCCCCTCCACTTT.